Below are 8 T cell receptor beta chains sequenced from a single sample in a study of cytomegalovirus exposure and HLA in healthy donors. Use of 60 Vbeta and 13 Jbeta primers characterized the PCR. Clones were read by immunoSEQ multiplex PCR, and TCRdb kept only the in-frame ones, dropping some. Found here are nearly 80,000 clones, over 70% of them singletons; the top ten hold around a fifth. The sequencing input was PBMCs. Receptors were obtained from a woman between 40 and 50 years old in good health and CMV-seropositive.

The V and J genes are TRBV5-6 and TRBJ2-7; the match to TRBD1 covers 9 bases. The V segment lost 3 bases and the J segment 1 base; nucleotides outside the gene matches: 2. CDR1 is SGHDT, CDR2 YYEEEE, per germline. There are 14 residues in the CDR3. In nucleotides, the CDR3 is TGTGCCAGCAGCTCCGGGACAGGGTCCTACGAGCAGTACTTC. As protein: CASSSGTGSYEQYF.

The chain has TRBV6-5 and TRBJ2-5, with TRBD2 matching 9 bases. Unmatched junction bases numbered 6, after V lost 2 bases and J lost 5 bases. Germline CDR1 and CDR2: MNHEY and SVGAGI. This CDR3 contains 15 residues. The CDR3 sequence is CASSYGRGGRETQYF. In DNA form, the CDR3 reads TGTGCCAGCAGTTACGGGCGGGGGGGCCGCGAGACCCAGTACTTC.

This clone came up a few times. CDR3 in DNA: TGCAGCGTGGGACAGGCGCGAGAAAAGAACACCGGGGAGCTGTTTTTT. This gives the protein CSVGQAREKNTGELFF. This chain uses TRBV29-1 with TRBJ2-2, with 8 bases matching TRBD1. Unmatched junction bases numbered 10, after V lost 6 bases and J lost 1 base. CDR1 is SQVTM and CDR2 is ANQGSEA in the germline V gene. This CDR3 is built from 16 residues.

This clone was seen just once. V is TRBV28 and J is TRBJ1-2; 8 positions agree with TRBD1. CDR1 MDHEN and CDR2 SYDVKM come from the germline V gene. The CDR3 is 13 residues long. Trimming removed 6 bases from V and 2 bases from J; junction bases left unmatched: 2. The CDR3 region has the DNA TGTGCCAGCAGCCGGACAGGGAACTATGGCTACACCTTC. This gives the protein CASSRTGNYGYTF.

The J gene is TRBJ2-7, the V gene TRBV7-2; 7 bases are shared with TRBD1. The V gene's germline CDR1 is SGHTA and CDR2 FQGNSA. The CDR3 consists of 12 residues. Trimming took 5 bases from V and 7 from J; bases not matched to a gene: 5. This CDR3 reads CASSLTGVEQYF. The CDR3 DNA is TGTGCCAGCAGCCTTACAGGGGTTGAGCAGTACTTC.

This clone was seen once. The chain joins TRBV29-1 to TRBJ1-5, with D possibly TRBD1 on 5 matching bases. V was cut by 6 bases and J by 0 bases, with 12 bases left in between. The CDR3 runs 14 residues. Germline V gives CDR1 SQVTM, CDR2 ANQGSEA. In DNA, the CDR3 is TGCAGCGTCGCGACAGACAATAGCAATCAGCCCCAGCATTTT. Protein sequence: CSVATDNSNQPQHF.

The chain couples TRBV6-1 to TRBJ2-1; TRBD1 might be the D (6 bases). Trimming stripped 8 bases from V and 4 bases from J, with 15 bases between. Germline CDR1 MNHNS, CDR2 SASEGT. The CDR3 runs 14 residues. CDR3 protein: CASLSRGAYNEQFF. The CDR3 coding sequence is TGTGCCAGCTTAAGCAGGGGTGCGTACAATGAGCAGTTCTTC.

This sequence joins TRBV30 and TRBJ1-5; D may be TRBD1 (5 bases). The V end was cut by 3 bases, the J end by 5 bases, with 14 bases between. CDR3 length equals 14 residues. Germline values: CDR1 GTSNPN, CDR2 SVGIG (reference sequence). CDR3 sequence (DNA): TGTGCCTGGAGACTGGGGGGACTTGATCAGCCCCAGCATTTT. Its translation: CAWRLGGLDQPQHF.